This T cell receptor beta chain was sequenced during a study of blood T cell repertoires in COVID-19 (dated by TCRdb to the early 2020s). Regarding the complete study: Collaborator samples came from the United States, Italy and Spain and covered acute and convalescent phases of COVID-19. The prospective study material was composed of cDNA or gDNA derived from T cells, B-cell-depleted T cells, or PBMCs. The dataset comprised deeply sampled blood TCRbeta repertoires from subjects exposed to, actively infected with, or recovered from COVID-19. The repertoires were released in a freely available public database meant as a resource for research on the immune response to SARS-CoV-2. The samples were drawn from the first 160 participants of the ongoing ImmuneRACE study and from 1,254 subjects provided by 6 global collaborators. The sample metadata nearly always contained a de-identified subject ID, COVID-19 status, age in years and sex. HLA class I and class II types, where available, came from metadata supplied by the sample provider rather than from assay-based typing. General findings and caveats noted by the study authors: How much clinical and demographic metadata was included differed by source and by participant, and the metadata was provided uncurated.

A note on this clone: Its antigen is unknown. One base away there is no much larger clone; base qualities are not given.

Each collaborating institution followed its own protocols to collect whole blood in K2EDTA tubes. For TCRbeta analysis, collaborators shipped samples in one of three forms: frozen whole blood, isolated PBMCs, or DNA extracted from either of those sample types. TCRbeta CDR3 regions were amplified from genomic DNA by means of the immunoSEQ Assay, a bias-controlled multiplex PCR. Per the original workflow: The number of nucleated cells in each sample was estimated from the amplification of reference gene primers within the assay. To quantify the absolute abundance of each unique TCRbeta CDR3 rearrangement, sequence reads were collapsed and filtered. Productive Simpson clonality was computed per sample as the square root of Simpson's diversity index over productive rearrangements. TCRdb provides this immuneACCESS table in a form limited to in-frame rearrangements. Some clones are lacking; in checked studies, under half of them reflect an unresolved V gene, and why the rest are absent is not known. The V and J calls and clone size are taken from that table; D and trimming were inferred from the DNA. This sample gives 100,000 to 120,000 clones in total; around 90% of them show up just once. The ten largest clones take up approximately 4.8% of the sample.

Sample: peripheral blood. The clonotype originates from a human donor in a cohort sampled during active COVID-19.

The DNA is as follows: TGTGCCAGCAGCTTAGTATTATACCTGGCTGAGGACAATGAGCAGTTCTTC. This codes for CASSLVLYLAEDNEQFF. This receptor chain uses TRBV11-2 and TRBJ2-1, with no reliable assignment of the D segment. V is clipped by 1 base and J by 5 bases, and the sequence between their germline boundaries is 18 bases long. According to the germline V gene, CDR1 reads SGHAT and CDR2 reads FQNNGV. Reading from cysteine to phenylalanine, the CDR3 counts 17 amino acids. Of the read, only the CDR3 DNA is kept; its 51 bases are in frame from base 1.